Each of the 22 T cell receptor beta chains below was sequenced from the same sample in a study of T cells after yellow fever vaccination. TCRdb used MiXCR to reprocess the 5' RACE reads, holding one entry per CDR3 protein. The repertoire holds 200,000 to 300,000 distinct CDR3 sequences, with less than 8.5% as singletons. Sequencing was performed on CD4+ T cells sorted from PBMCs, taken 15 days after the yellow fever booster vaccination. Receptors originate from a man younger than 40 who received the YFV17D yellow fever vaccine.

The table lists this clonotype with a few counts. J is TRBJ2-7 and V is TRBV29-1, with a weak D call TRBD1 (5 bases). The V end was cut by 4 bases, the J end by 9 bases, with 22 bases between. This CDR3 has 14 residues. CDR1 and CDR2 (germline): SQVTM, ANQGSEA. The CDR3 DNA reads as TGCAGCGTTGTCCCTGAAATTACAGGAGTCGGGCAGTACTTC. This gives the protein CSVVPEITGVGQYF.

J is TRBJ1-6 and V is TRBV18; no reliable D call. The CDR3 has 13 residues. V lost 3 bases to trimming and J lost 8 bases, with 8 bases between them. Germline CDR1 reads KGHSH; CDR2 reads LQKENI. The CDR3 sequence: CASSPVLDSPLHF. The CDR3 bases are TGTGCCAGCTCACCTGTCTTGGATTCACCCCTCCACTTT.

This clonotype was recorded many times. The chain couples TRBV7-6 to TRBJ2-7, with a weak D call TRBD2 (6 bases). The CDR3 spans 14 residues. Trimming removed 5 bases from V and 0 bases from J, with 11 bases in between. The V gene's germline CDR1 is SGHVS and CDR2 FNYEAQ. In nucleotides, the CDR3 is TGTGCCAGCAGCCCCTGGGGAGGCTCCTACGAGCAGTACTTC. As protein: CASSPWGGSYEQYF.

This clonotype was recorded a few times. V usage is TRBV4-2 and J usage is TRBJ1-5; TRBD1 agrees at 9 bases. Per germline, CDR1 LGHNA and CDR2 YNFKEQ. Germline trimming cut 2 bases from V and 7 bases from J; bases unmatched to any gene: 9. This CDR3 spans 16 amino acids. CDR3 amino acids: CASSQPQGAGGQPQHF. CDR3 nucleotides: TGTGCCAGCAGCCAACCACAGGGGGCGGGTGGACAGCCCCAGCATTTT.

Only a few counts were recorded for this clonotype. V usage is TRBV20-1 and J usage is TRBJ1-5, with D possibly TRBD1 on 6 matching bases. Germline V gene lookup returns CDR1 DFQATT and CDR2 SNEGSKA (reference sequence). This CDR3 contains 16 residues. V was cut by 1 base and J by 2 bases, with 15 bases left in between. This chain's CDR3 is CSARATGFWGNQPQHF. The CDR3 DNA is TGCAGTGCTAGAGCTACAGGGTTTTGGGGCAATCAGCCCCAGCATTTT.

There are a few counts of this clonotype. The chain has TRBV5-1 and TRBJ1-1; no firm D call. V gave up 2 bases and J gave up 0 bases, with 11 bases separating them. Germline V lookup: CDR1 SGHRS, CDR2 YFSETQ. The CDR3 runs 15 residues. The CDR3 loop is CASSFDVRVNTEAFF. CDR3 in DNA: TGCGCCAGCAGCTTCGACGTCCGGGTGAACACTGAAGCTTTCTTT.

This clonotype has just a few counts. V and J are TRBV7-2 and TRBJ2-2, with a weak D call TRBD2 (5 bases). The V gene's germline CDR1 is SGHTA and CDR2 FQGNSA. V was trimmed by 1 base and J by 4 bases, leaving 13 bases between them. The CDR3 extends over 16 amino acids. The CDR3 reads CASSLGSRRATGELFF. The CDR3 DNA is TGTGCCAGCAGCTTAGGAAGTAGGCGGGCCACCGGGGAGCTGTTTTTT.

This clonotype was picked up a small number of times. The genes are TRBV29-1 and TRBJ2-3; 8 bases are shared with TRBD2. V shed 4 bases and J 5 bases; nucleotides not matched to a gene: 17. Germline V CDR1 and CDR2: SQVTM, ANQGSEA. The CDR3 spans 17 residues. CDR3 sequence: CSVVLPLGVAGKDTQYF. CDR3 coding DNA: TGCAGCGTTGTACTTCCCCTGGGGGTAGCGGGGAAAGATACGCAGTATTTT.

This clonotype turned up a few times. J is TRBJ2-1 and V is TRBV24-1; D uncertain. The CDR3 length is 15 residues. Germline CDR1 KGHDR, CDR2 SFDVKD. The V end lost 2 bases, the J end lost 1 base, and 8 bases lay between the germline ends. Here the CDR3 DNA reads TGTGCCACCAGTGATTCGAAGGTATCCTACAATGAGCAGTTCTTC. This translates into CATSDSKVSYNEQFF.

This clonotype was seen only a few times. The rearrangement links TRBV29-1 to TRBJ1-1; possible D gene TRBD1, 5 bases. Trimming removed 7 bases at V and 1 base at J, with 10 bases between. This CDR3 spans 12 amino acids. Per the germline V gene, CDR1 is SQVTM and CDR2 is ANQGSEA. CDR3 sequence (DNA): TGCAGCGGGGGACGGGGGAACACTGAAGCTTTCTTT. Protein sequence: CSGGRGNTEAFF.

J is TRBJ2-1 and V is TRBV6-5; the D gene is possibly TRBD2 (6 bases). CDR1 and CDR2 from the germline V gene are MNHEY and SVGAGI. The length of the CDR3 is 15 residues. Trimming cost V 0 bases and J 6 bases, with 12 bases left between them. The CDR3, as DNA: TGTGCCAGCAGTTACTCCAGCGGGCCATTCAATGAGCAGTTCTTC. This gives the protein CASSYSSGPFNEQFF.

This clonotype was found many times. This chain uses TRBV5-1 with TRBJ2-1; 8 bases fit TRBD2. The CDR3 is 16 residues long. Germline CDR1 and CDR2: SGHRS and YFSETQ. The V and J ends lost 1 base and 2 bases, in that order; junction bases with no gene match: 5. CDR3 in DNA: TGCGCCAGCAGCTTGTACGGGGGGGAGACCTACAATGAGCAGTTCTTC. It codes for CASSLYGGETYNEQFF. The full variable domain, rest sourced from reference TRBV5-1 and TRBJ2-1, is KAGVTQTPRYLIKTRGQQVTLSCSPISGHRSVSWYQQTPGQGLQFLFEYFSETQRNKGNFPGRFSGRQFSNSRSEMNVSTLELGDSALYLCASSLYGGETYNEQFFGPGTRLTVL.

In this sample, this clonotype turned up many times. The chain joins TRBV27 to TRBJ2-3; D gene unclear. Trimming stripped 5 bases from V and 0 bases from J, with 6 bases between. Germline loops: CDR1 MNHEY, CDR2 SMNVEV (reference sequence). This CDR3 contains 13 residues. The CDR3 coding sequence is TGTGCCAGCAGTAGCGTTAGCACAGATACGCAGTATTTT. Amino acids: CASSSVSTDTQYF.

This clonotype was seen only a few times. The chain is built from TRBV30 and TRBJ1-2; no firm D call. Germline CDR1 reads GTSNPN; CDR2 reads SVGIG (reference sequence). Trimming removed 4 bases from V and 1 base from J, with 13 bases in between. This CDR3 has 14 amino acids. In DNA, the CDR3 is TGTGCCTGGACAAACGGCGGCAGTAACTATGGCTACACCTTC. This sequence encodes CAWTNGGSNYGYTF.

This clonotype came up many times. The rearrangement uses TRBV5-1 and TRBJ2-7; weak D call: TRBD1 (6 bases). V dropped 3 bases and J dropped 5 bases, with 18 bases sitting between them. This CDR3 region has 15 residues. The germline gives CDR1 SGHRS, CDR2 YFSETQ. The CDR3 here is CASSYLRDIYNEQYF. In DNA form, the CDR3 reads TGCGCCAGCAGCTACCTCCGGGACATTTATAACGAGCAGTACTTC.

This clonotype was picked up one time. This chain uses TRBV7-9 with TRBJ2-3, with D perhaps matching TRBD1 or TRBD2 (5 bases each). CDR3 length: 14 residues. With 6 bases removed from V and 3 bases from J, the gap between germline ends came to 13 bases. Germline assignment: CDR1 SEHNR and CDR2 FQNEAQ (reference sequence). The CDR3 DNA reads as TGTGCCAGCAGGGGACCGGCGGGTACAGATACGCAGTATTTT. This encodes CASRGPAGTDTQYF.

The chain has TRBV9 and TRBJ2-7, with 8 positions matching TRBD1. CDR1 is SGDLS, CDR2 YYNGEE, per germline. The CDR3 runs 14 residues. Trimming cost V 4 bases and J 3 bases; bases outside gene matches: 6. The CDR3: CASSRTGIGYEQYF. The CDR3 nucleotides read TGTGCCAGCAGCCGGACAGGGATCGGCTACGAGCAGTACTTC.

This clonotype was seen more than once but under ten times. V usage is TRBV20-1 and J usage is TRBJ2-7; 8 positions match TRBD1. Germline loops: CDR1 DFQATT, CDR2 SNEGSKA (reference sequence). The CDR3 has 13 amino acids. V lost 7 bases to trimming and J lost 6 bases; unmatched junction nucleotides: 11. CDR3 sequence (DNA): TGCAGTGTATTAGGACAGGGTCTCGGCGAGCAGTACTTC. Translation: CSVLGQGLGEQYF.

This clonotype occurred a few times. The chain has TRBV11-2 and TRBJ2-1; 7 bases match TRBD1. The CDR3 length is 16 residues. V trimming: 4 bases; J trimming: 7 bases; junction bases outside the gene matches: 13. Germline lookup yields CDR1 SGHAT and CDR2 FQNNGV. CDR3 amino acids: CASSSRLVGGGNEQFF. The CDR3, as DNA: TGTGCCAGCAGCTCAAGGCTGGTAGGGGGCGGAAATGAGCAGTTCTTC.

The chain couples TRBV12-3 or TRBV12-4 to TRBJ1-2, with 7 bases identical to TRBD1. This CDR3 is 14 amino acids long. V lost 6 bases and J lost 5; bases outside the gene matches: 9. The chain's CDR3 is CASRPTQGKYGYTF. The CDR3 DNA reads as TGTGCCAGCAGGCCGACACAGGGGAAGTATGGCTACACCTTC.

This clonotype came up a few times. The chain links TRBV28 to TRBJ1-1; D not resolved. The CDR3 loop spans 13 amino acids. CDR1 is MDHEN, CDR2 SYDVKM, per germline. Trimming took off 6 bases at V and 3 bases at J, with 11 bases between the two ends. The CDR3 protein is CASSRWDDTEAFF. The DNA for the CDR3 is TGTGCCAGCAGCCGGTGGGATGACACTGAAGCTTTCTTT.

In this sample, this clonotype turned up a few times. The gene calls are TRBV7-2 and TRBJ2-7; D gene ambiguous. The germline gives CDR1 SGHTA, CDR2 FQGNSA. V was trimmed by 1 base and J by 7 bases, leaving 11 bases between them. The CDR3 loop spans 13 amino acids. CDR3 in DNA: TGTGCCAGCAGCTTAGGGGCAGGAAGTGAGCAGTACTTC. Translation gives CASSLGAGSEQYF. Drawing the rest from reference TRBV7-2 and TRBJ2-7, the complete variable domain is GAGVSQSPSNKVTEKGKDVELRCDPISGHTALYWYRQSLGQGLEFLIYFQGNSAPDKSGLPSDRFSAERTGGSVSTLTIQRTQQEDSAVYLCASSLGAGSEQYFGPGTRLTVT.